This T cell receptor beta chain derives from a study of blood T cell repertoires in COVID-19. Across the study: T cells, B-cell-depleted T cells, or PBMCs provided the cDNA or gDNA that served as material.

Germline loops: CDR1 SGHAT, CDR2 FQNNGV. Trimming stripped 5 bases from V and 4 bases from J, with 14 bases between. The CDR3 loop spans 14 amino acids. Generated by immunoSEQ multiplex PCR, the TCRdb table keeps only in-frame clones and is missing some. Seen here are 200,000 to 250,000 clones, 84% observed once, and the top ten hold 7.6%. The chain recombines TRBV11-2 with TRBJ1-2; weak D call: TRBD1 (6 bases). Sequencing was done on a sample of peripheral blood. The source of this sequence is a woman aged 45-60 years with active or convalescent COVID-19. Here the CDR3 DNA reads TGTGCCAGCAGCCAACCCGGACAGATCTATGGCTACACCTTC. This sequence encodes CASSQPGQIYGYTF.